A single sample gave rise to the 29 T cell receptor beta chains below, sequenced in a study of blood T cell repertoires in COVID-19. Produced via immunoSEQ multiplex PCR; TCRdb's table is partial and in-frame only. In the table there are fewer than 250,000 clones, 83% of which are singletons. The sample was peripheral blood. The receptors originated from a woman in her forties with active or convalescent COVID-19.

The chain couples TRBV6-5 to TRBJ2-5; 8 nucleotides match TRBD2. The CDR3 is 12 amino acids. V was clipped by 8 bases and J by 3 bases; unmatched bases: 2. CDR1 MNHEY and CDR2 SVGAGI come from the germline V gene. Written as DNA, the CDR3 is TGTGCCAGCCGGGGACTAGAAGAGACCCAGTACTTC. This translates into CASRGLEETQYF.

The CDR3 DNA follows: TGTGCCAGCAGTGAATGGGCAGGAAAAAACATTCAGTACTTC. Translated: CASSEWAGKNIQYF. This chain joins TRBV6-1 and TRBJ2-4; D unclear. V was cut by 2 bases and J by 4 bases, with 9 bases left in between. Germline CDR1 reads MNHNS; CDR2 reads SASEGT. CDR3 size: 14 residues.

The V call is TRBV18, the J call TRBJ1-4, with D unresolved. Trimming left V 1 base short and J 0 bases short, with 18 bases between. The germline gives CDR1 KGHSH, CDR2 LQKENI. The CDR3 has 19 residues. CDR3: CASSPQVAAVPTTNEKLFF. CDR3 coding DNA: TGTGCCAGCTCACCACAAGTCGCGGCAGTACCTACAACTAATGAAAAACTGTTTTTT. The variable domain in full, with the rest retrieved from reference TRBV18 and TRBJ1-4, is NAGVMQNPRHLVRRRGQEARLRCSPMKGHSHVYWYRQLPEEGLKFMVYLQKENIIDESGMPKERFSAEFPKEGPSILRIQQVVRGDSAAYFCASSPQVAAVPTTNEKLFFGSGTQLSVL.

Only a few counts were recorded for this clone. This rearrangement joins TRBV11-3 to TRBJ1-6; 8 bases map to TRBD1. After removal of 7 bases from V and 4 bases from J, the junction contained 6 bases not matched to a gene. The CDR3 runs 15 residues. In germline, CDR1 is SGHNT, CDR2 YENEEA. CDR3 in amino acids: CASTSGQGYNSPLHF. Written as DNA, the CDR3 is TGTGCCAGCACCTCAGGACAGGGTTATAATTCACCCCTCCACTTT.

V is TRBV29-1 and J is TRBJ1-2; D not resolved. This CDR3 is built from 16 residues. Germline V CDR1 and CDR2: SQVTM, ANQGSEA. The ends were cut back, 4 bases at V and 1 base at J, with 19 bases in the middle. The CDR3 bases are TGCAGCGTTGGGGGAACCCGGACGGACTTTAACTATGGCTACACCTTC. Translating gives CSVGGTRTDFNYGYTF.

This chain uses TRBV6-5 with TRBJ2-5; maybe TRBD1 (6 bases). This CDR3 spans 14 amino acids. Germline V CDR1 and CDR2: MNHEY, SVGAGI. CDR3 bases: TGTGCAGCAACAGGGTGGAAAAAAAAAGAGACCCAGTACTTC. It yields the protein CAATGWKKKETQYF.

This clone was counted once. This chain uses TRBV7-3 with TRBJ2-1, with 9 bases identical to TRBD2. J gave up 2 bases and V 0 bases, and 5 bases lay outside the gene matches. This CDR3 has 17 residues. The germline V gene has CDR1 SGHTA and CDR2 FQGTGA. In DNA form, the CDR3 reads TGTGCCAGCAGCTTAACGGGCCTAGCGGGACCCTACAATGAGCAGTTCTTC. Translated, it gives CASSLTGLAGPYNEQFF.

The chain's CDR3 is CAVGHLNSPLHF. The CDR3 DNA reads as TGTGCCGTCGGACACCTTAATTCACCCCTCCACTTT. This chain links TRBV25-1 with TRBJ1-6; D possibly corresponds to TRBD1 (5 bases). Germline loops: CDR1 MGHDK, CDR2 SYGVNS. Trimming pared 11 bases from V and 6 bases from J, leaving 11 bases between. The CDR3 totals 12 residues.

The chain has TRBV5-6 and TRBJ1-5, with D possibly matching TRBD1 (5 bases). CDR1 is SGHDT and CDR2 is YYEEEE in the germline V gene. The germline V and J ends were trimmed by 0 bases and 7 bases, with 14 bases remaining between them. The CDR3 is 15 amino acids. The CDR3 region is CASSLGRGSRQPQHF. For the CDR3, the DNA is TGTGCCAGCAGCTTGGGTCGGGGGTCGAGGCAGCCCCAGCATTTT.

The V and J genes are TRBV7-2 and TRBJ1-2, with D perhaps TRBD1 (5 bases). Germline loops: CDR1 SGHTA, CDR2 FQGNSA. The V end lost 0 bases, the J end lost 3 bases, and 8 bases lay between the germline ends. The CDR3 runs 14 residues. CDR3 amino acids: CASSLAGQDYGYTF. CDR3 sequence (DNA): TGTGCCAGCAGCTTAGCAGGACAAGACTATGGCTACACCTTC. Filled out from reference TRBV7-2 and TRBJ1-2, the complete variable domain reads GAGVSQSPSNKVTEKGKDVELRCDPISGHTALYWYRQSLGQGLEFLIYFQGNSAPDKSGLPSDRFSAERTGGSVSTLTIQRTQQEDSAVYLCASSLAGQDYGYTFGSGTRLTVV.

CDR3 loop: CASSLGQGENSPLHF. CDR3 DNA: TGTGCCAGCAGCTTGGGACAGGGGGAAAATTCACCCCTCCACTTT. The V and J genes are TRBV7-9 and TRBJ1-6; 11 bases are a match to TRBD1. The CDR3 consists of 15 residues. The trim removed 3 bases at V and 7 bases at J, leaving 2 bases unmatched. Germline CDR1 and CDR2: SEHNR and FQNEAQ (reference sequence).

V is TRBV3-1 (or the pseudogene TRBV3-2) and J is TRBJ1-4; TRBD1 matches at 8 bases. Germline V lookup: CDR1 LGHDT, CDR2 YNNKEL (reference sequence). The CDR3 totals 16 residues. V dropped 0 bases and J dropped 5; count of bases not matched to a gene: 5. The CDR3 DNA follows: TGTGCCAGCAGCCAAGATGGGGACAGGAAAAATGAAAAACTGTTTTTT. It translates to CASSQDGDRKNEKLFF.

The CDR3 region has the DNA TGTGCCAGCAGCTTAGGTCTGGGCTTTGACGGGGAGCTGTTTTTT. Its translation: CASSLGLGFDGELFF. The chain has TRBV11-3 and TRBJ2-2; D not certain. The V and J ends lost 1 base and 7 bases respectively, with 13 bases between them. In germline, CDR1 is SGHNT, CDR2 YENEEA. CDR3 length: 15 residues.

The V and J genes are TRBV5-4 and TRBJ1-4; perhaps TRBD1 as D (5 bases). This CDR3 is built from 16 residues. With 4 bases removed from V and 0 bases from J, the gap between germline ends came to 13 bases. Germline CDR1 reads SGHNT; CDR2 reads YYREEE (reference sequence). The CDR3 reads CASSPDDSATNEKLFF. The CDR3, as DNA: TGTGCCAGCAGCCCCGATGACAGTGCAACTAATGAAAAACTGTTTTTT.

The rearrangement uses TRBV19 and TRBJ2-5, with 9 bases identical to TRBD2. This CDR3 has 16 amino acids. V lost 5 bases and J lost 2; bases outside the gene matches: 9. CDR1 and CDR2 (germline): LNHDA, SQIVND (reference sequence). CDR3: CASSARLAVIQETQYF. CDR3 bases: TGTGCCAGTAGTGCCCGACTAGCGGTGATACAAGAGACCCAGTACTTC.

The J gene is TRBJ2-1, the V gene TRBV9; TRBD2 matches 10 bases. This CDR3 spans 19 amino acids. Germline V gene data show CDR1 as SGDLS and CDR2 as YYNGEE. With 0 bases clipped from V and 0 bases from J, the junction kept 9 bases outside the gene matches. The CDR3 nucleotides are TGTGCCAGCAGCGTAGGGGCTAGCGGGGGCCCTAGCTCCTACAATGAGCAGTTCTTC. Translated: CASSVGASGGPSSYNEQFF. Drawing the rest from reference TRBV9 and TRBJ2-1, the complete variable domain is DSGVTQTPKHLITATGQRVTLRCSPRSGDLSVYWYQQSLDQGLQFLIQYYNGEERAKGNILERFSAQQFPDLHSELNLSSLELGDSALYFCASSVGASGGPSSYNEQFFGPGTRLTVL.

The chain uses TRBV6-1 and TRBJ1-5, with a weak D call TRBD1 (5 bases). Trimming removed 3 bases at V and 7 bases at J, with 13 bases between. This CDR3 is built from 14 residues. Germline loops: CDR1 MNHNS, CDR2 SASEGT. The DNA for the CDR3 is TGTGCCAGCAGTGATGGGGCCCCTCGGCAGCCCCAGCATTTT. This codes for CASSDGAPRQPQHF.

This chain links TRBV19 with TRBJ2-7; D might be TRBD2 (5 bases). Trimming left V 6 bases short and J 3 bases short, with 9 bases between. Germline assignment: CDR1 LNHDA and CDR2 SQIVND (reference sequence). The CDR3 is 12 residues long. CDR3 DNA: TGTGCCAGTAGCGGGGAAGGCTACGAGCAGTACTTC. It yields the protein CASSGEGYEQYF.

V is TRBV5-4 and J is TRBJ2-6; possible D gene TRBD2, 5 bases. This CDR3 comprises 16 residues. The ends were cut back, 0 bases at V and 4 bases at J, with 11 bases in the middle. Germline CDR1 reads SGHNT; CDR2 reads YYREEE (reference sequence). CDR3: CASSLGGSSGANVLTF. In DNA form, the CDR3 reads TGTGCCAGCAGCTTGGGAGGGAGCTCGGGGGCCAACGTCCTGACTTTC. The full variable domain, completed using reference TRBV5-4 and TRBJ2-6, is ETGVTQSPTHLIKTRGQQVTLRCSSQSGHNTVSWYQQALGQGPQFIFQYYREEENGRGNFPPRFSGLQFPNYSSELNVNALELDDSALYLCASSLGGSSGANVLTFGAGSRLTVL.

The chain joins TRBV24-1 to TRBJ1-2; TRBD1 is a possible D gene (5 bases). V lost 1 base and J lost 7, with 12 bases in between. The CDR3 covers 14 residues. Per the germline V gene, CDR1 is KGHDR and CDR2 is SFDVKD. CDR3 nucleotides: TGTGCCACCAGTGATTTTACAGGCCTGGGTGGCTACACCTTC. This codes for CATSDFTGLGGYTF.

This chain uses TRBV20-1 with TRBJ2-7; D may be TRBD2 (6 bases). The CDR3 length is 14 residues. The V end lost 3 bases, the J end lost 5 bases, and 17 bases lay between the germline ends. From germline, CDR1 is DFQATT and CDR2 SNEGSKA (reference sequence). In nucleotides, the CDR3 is TGCAGTGCTAGTCCGCGGAGGGGTCGAAACGAGCAGTACTTC. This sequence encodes CSASPRRGRNEQYF.

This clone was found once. Written as DNA, the CDR3 is TGTGCCAGCTCACCACGAGGAGGGATGAGCACAGATACGCAGTATTTT. Protein: CASSPRGGMSTDTQYF. The rearrangement uses TRBV18 and TRBJ2-3, with D tentatively TRBD2 (6 bases). V was clipped by 1 base and J by 0 bases, with 11 bases between them. The CDR3 length is 16 residues. The germline CDR1 and CDR2 sequences are KGHSH and LQKENI. Supplemented by reference TRBV18 and TRBJ2-3, the full variable domain reads NAGVMQNPRHLVRRRGQEARLRCSPMKGHSHVYWYRQLPEEGLKFMVYLQKENIIDESGMPKERFSAEFPKEGPSILRIQQVVRGDSAAYFCASSPRGGMSTDTQYFGPGTRLTVL.

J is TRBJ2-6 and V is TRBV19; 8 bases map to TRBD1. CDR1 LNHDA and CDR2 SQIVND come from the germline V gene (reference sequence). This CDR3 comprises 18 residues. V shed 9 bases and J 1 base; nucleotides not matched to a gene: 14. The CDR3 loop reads CASTSSDRGFSGANVLTF. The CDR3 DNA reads TGTGCCAGCACCTCTTCCGACAGGGGTTTTTCTGGGGCCAACGTCCTGACTTTC.

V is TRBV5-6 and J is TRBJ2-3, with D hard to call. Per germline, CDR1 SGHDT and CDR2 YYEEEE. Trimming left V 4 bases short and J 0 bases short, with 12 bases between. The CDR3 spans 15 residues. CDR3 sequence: CASSPLGASTDTQYF. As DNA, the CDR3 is TGTGCCAGCAGCCCTTTAGGAGCTAGCACAGATACGCAGTATTTT.

The CDR3: CASSDIGTGSGQPQHF. The CDR3 bases are TGTGCCAGCAGTGATATCGGGACAGGGTCTGGTCAGCCCCAGCATTTT. The V gene is TRBV2, the J gene TRBJ1-5; TRBD1 aligns across 9 bases. This CDR3 spans 16 amino acids. Germline CDR1 and CDR2: SNHLY and FYNNEI. V was clipped by 3 bases and J by 6 bases; unmatched bases: 9.

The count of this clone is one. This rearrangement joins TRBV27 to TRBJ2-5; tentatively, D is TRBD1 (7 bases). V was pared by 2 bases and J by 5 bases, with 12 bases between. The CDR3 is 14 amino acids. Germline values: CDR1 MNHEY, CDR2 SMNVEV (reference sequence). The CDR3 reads CASSLKTGRETQYF. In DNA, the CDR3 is TGTGCCAGCAGTTTAAAGACAGGGAGGGAGACCCAGTACTTC.

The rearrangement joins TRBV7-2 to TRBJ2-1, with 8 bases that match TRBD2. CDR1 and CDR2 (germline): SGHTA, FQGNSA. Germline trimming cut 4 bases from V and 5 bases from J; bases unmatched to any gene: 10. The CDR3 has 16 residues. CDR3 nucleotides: TGTGCCAGCAGCTCCCTAGCGGGCGGGCGTAACAATGAGCAGTTCTTC. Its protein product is CASSSLAGGRNNEQFF.

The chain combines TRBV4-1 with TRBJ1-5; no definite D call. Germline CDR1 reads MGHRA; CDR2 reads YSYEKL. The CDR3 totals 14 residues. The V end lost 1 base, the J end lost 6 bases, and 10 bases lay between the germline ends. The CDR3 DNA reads TGCGCCAGCAGCCAAGTGGGCAGTGGTCAGCCCCAGCATTTT. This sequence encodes CASSQVGSGQPQHF.

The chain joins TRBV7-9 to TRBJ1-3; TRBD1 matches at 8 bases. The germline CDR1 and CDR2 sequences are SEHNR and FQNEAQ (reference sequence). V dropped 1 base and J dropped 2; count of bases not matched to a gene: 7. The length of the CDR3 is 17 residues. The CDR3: CASSLEYRGDTGNTIYF. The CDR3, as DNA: TGTGCCAGCAGCTTAGAATACAGGGGGGACACTGGAAACACCATATATTTT.